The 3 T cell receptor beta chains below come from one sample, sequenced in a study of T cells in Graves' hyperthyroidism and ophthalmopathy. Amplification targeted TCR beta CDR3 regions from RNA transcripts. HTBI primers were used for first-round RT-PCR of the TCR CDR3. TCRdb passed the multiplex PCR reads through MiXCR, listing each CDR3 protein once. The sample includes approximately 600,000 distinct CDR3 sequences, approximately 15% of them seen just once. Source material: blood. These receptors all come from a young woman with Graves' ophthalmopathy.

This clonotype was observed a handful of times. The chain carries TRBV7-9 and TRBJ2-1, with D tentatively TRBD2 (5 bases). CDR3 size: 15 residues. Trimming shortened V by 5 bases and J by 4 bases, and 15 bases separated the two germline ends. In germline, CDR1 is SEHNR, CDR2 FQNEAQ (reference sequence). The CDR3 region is CASSERRGMYNEQFF. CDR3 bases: TGTGCCAGCAGCGAGAGGAGAGGGATGTACAATGAGCAGTTCTTC. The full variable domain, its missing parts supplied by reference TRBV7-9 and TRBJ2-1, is DTGVSQNPRHKITKRGQNVTFRCDPISEHNRLYWYRQTLGQGPEFLTYFQNEAQLEKSRLLSDRFSAERPKGSFSTLEIQRTEQGDSAMYLCASSERRGMYNEQFFGPGTRLTVL.

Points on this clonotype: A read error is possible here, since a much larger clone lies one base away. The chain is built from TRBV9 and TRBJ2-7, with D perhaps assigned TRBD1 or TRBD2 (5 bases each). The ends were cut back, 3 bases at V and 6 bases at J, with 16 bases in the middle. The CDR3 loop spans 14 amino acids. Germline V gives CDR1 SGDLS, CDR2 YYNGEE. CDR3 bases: TGTGCCAGCAGCGGGCCCCGGGGCAGGAGCGAGCAGTACTTC. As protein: CASSGPRGRSEQYF.

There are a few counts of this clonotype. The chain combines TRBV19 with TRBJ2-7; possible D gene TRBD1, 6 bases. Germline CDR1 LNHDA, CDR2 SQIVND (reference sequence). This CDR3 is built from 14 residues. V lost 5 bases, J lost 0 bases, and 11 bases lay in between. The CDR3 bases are TGTGCCAGTAGTGTCGGGACACTCTCCTACGAGCAGTACTTC. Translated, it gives CASSVGTLSYEQYF.